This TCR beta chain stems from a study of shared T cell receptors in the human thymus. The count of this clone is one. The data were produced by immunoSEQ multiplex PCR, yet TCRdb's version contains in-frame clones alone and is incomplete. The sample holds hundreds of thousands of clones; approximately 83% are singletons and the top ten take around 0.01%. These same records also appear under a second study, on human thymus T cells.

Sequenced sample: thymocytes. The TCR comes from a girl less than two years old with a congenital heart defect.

The CDR3 protein is CASSVRAGNTIYF. For the CDR3, the DNA is TGTGCCAGCAGTGTCAGGGCTGGAAACACCATATATTTT. The chain couples TRBV27 to TRBJ1-3; D may be TRBD1 (5 bases). The germline CDR1 and CDR2 sequences are MNHEY and SMNVEV (reference sequence). The CDR3 spans 13 residues. Trimming stripped 5 bases from V and 2 bases from J, with 7 bases between.